The clone carrying this TCR beta chain was observed a handful of times. CDR1 and CDR2 (germline): SQVTM, ANQGSEA. CDR3 size: 12 residues. Trimming removed 0 bases at V and 6 bases at J, with 8 bases between. The use of genomic DNA as template underpinned the TCR beta VDJ and CDR3 profiling. Each CDR3 protein is one row after TCRdb ran MiXCR on the reads. The repertoire holds some 150,000 distinct CDR3 sequences, with 70% to 80% as singletons. The patients chosen for sequencing had shown expansion of CD8+CD57+ cells (detected by flow cytometry). Every patient had severe acquired aplastic anemia. Patients had received no therapy at the time of blood sampling. The record originates from a study of CD8+CD57+ T cells in acquired aplastic anemia. Study as a whole: The sorted CD4+ and CD8+ cells yielded an average about 3.5 ug of DNA.

This TCR came from a human donor with aplastic anemia. The sample consisted of sorted CD4+, CD8+, or CD8+CD57+ T cells (not recorded which) from PBMCs. The gene calls are TRBV29-1 and TRBJ1-2, with D hard to call. The CDR3 bases are TGCAGCGTTGAAGATCGGAGGGATGGCTACACCTTC. It encodes CSVEDRRDGYTF.